The 18 T cell receptor beta chains given below trace back to one sample, sequenced in a study of blood T cell repertoires in COVID-19. Profiled with immunoSEQ multiplex PCR; TCRdb holds only in-frame clones, not every one. The table lists some 300,000 clones, 85% of them singletons. The sequenced material came from peripheral blood. The origin of the receptors is a woman aged 45-65 years with active or convalescent COVID-19.

The V call is TRBV11-2, the J call TRBJ1-1; D not resolved. CDR3 length: 12 amino acids. Germline V gene lookup returns CDR1 SGHAT and CDR2 FQNNGV. V was cut by 4 bases and J by 8 bases, with 11 bases left in between. CDR3 nucleotide sequence: TGTGCCAGCAGCTCGGGTCCCTTCGAAGCTTTCTTT. Translated: CASSSGPFEAFF.

This clone was observed a single time. The chain has TRBV7-9 and TRBJ1-5, with D possibly matching TRBD1 (5 bases). Looked up from germline, CDR1 is SEHNR and CDR2 is FQNEAQ (reference sequence). With 3 bases removed from V and 3 bases from J, the gap between germline ends came to 6 bases. There are 13 residues in the CDR3. CDR3 sequence: CASSLDTNQPQHF. CDR3 DNA sequence: TGTGCCAGCAGCTTGGACACCAATCAGCCCCAGCATTTT.

The chain couples TRBV9 to TRBJ1-1; weak D call: TRBD1 (6 bases). Germline V gives CDR1 SGDLS, CDR2 YYNGEE. Between the trimmed V and J ends, which lost 4 bases and 5 bases, there was a span of 15 bases. The CDR3 consists of 14 residues. The CDR3 spells CASSPEGVRTEAFF. The CDR3, as DNA: TGTGCCAGCAGCCCAGAGGGGGTACGTACTGAAGCTTTCTTT. Full variable domain (outside the CDR3, taken from reference TRBV9 and TRBJ1-1): DSGVTQTPKHLITATGQRVTLRCSPRSGDLSVYWYQQSLDQGLQFLIQYYNGEERAKGNILERFSAQQFPDLHSELNLSSLELGDSALYFCASSPEGVRTEAFFGQGTRLTVV.

This CDR3 is CASSRGEQFF. The CDR3 DNA sequence: TGTGCCAGCAGTAGGGGTGAGCAGTTCTTC. The chain carries TRBV6-5 and TRBJ2-1; TRBD1 is a possible D gene (5 bases). CDR1 and CDR2 (germline): MNHEY, SVGAGI. The V and J ends lost 5 bases and 9 bases respectively, with 5 bases between them. The CDR3 spans 10 residues.

V usage is TRBV9 and J usage is TRBJ2-2; 12 bases align to TRBD2. Trimming at V came to 5 bases and at J to 1 base, leaving 9 bases not matched to a gene. Germline V gene data show CDR1 as SGDLS and CDR2 as YYNGEE. CDR3 length: 18 amino acids. In nucleotides, the CDR3 is TGTGCCAGCAGTCCCTTCGGGACTAGCGGGCTGAACACCGGGGAGCTGTTTTTT. The encoded protein is CASSPFGTSGLNTGELFF.

This clone showed up just a few times. V gene TRBV25-1 combines with J gene TRBJ2-3; 9 bases fit TRBD1. This CDR3 has 15 residues. Per germline, CDR1 MGHDK and CDR2 SYGVNS. With 4 bases clipped from V and 0 bases from J, the junction kept 2 bases outside the gene matches. The CDR3 DNA sequence: TGTGCCAGCAGTGGCGGGACAGGGAGCACAGATACGCAGTATTTT. This encodes CASSGGTGSTDTQYF.

The genes are TRBV6-4 and TRBJ1-4, with 8 bases matching TRBD1. CDR3 length: 17 residues. The trim removed 6 bases at V and 0 bases at J, leaving 9 bases unmatched. Per germline, CDR1 MRHNA and CDR2 SNTAGT. The CDR3 reads CASRMQTGVATNEKLFF. CDR3 DNA: TGTGCCAGCAGAATGCAGACAGGGGTTGCAACTAATGAAAAACTGTTTTTT.

This chain joins TRBV11-3 and TRBJ2-1, with 9 bases matching TRBD2. Germline-derived CDR1 and CDR2 are SGHNT and YENEEA. This CDR3 is 20 amino acids long. V gave up 5 bases and J gave up 6 bases; unmatched junction bases: 23. The chain's CDR3 is CASSPGAGGWAGGQGNEQFF. The CDR3 DNA reads as TGTGCCAGCAGCCCTGGCGCAGGAGGATGGGCGGGAGGGCAGGGCAATGAGCAGTTCTTC.

V and J are TRBV5-1 and TRBJ2-2; the D gene is possibly TRBD1 (6 bases). This CDR3 region has 16 residues. Between the trimmed V and J ends, which lost 1 base and 7 bases, there was a span of 17 bases. CDR1 is SGHRS, CDR2 YFSETQ, per germline. In DNA, the CDR3 is TGCGCCAGCAGCTTGTCTACGGGCAGGGGCGACGGGGAGCTGTTTTTT. It encodes CASSLSTGRGDGELFF.

This chain joins TRBV7-9 and TRBJ1-3; the D is unclear. CDR1 is SEHNR and CDR2 is FQNEAQ in the germline V gene (reference sequence). This CDR3 spans 16 amino acids. The V end lost 1 base, the J end lost 0 bases, and 10 bases lay between the germline ends. The chain's CDR3 is CASSLGTRSSGNTIYF. CDR3 nucleotides: TGTGCCAGCAGCTTAGGGACTCGTAGCTCTGGAAACACCATATATTTT.

This rearrangement joins TRBV6-5 to TRBJ1-2; TRBD1 aligns across 11 bases. Trimming removed 7 bases from V and 4 bases from J; junction bases left unmatched: 5. This CDR3 is built from 14 residues. CDR1 is MNHEY, CDR2 SVGAGI, per germline. CDR3 bases: TGTGCCAGCACCGGACAGGGGGCAGGCTATGGCTACACCTTC. Translated, it gives CASTGQGAGYGYTF.

This chain joins TRBV6-5 and TRBJ2-7; TRBD2 might be the D (7 bases). Germline V CDR1 and CDR2: MNHEY, SVGAGI. The V end lost 6 bases, the J end lost 3 bases, and 18 bases lay between the germline ends. This CDR3 spans 15 amino acids. CDR3 loop: CASRTLGGPNYEQYF. The CDR3 nucleotides read TGTGCCAGCAGAACGCTGGGGGGGCCTAACTACGAGCAGTACTTC.

This chain connects TRBV20-1 to TRBJ1-2; TRBD1 might be the D (5 bases). Per germline, CDR1 DFQATT and CDR2 SNEGSKA (reference sequence). This CDR3 comprises 13 residues. The germline V and J ends were trimmed by 3 bases and 4 bases, with 12 bases remaining between them. DNA for the CDR3: TGCAGTGCTAGTGAGGGGCGTCTCTATGGCTACACCTTC. Residues: CSASEGRLYGYTF.

V gene TRBV10-3 combines with J gene TRBJ2-1; 12 bases map to TRBD2. Germline loops: CDR1 ENHRY, CDR2 SYGVKD. V trimming: 7 bases; J trimming: 6 bases; junction bases outside the gene matches: 4. The CDR3 spans 14 residues. The CDR3 DNA reads TGTGCCATCAAGAGACTAGCGGGAGTCAATGAGCAGTTCTTC. Translation: CAIKRLAGVNEQFF.

V gene TRBV11-2 combines with J gene TRBJ1-5; 8 positions agree with TRBD1. The V gene's germline CDR1 is SGHAT and CDR2 FQNNGV. With V trimmed by 5 bases and J by 6 bases, 12 bases remained unmatched. The CDR3 extends over 16 amino acids. In nucleotides, the CDR3 is TGTGCCAGCAGCCCGTCCCCAGGGGGCGTAGGTCAGCCCCAGCATTTT. Amino acid sequence: CASSPSPGGVGQPQHF. The variable domain in full, with the rest retrieved from reference TRBV11-2 and TRBJ1-5, is EAGVAQSPRYKIIEKRQSVAFWCNPISGHATLYWYQQILGQGPKLLIQFQNNGVVDDSQLPKDRFSAERLKGVDSTLKIQPAKLEDSAVYLCASSPSPGGVGQPQHFGDGTRLSIL.

Only one count was recorded for this clone. The chain has TRBV24-1 and TRBJ2-1; TRBD1 matches at 11 bases. The CDR3 is 15 residues long. With 4 bases clipped from V and 9 bases from J, the junction kept 7 bases outside the gene matches. The V gene's germline CDR1 is KGHDR and CDR2 SFDVKD. The CDR3 DNA reads TGTGCCACCAGTGACGCCGGGACAGGGGGGAGTGAGCAGTTCTTC. Protein: CATSDAGTGGSEQFF.

The rearrangement joins TRBV5-1 to TRBJ2-7; TRBD1 aligns across 9 bases. The CDR3 length is 15 residues. The ends lost 4 bases at V and 4 bases at J; junction bases unmatched: 9. Germline V gene data show CDR1 as SGHRS and CDR2 as YFSETQ. CDR3 DNA sequence: TGCGCCAGCAGCCCCGGACAGGGGTTGTCTTACGAGCAGTACTTC. It yields the protein CASSPGQGLSYEQYF. The full variable domain, rest sourced from reference TRBV5-1 and TRBJ2-7, is KAGVTQTPRYLIKTRGQQVTLSCSPISGHRSVSWYQQTPGQGLQFLFEYFSETQRNKGNFPGRFSGRQFSNSRSEMNVSTLELGDSALYLCASSPGQGLSYEQYFGPGTRLTVT.

The J gene is TRBJ2-7, the V gene TRBV19; TRBD2 aligns across 11 bases. The CDR3 is made up of 15 amino acids. CDR1 is LNHDA and CDR2 is SQIVND in the germline V gene (reference sequence). V gave up 3 bases and J gave up 4 bases; unmatched junction bases: 5. This CDR3 is CASSILLAGVYEQYF. The CDR3 region has the DNA TGTGCCAGTAGTATCCTACTAGCGGGAGTTTACGAGCAGTACTTC. Supplemented by reference TRBV19 and TRBJ2-7, the full variable domain reads DGGITQSPKYLFRKEGQNVTLSCEQNLNHDAMYWYRQDPGQGLRLIYYSQIVNDFQKGDIAEGYSVSREKKESFPLTVTSAQKNPTAFYLCASSILLAGVYEQYFGPGTRLTVT.